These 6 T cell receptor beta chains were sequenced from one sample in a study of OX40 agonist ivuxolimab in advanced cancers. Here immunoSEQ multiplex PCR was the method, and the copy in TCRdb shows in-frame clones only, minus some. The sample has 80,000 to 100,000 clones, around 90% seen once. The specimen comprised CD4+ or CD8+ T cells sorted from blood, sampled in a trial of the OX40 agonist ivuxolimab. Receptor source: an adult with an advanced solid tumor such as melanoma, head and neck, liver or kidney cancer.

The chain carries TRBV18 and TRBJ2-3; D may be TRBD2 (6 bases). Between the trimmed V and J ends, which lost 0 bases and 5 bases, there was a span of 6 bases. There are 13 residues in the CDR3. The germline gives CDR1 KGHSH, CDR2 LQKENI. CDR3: CASSPPGGDTQYF. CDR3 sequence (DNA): TGTGCCAGCTCACCACCGGGGGGAGATACGCAGTATTTT.

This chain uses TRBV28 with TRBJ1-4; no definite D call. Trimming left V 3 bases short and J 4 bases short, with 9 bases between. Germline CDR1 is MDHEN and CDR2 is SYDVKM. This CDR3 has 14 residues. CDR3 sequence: CASSFWVLNEKLFF. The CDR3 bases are TGTGCCAGCAGTTTCTGGGTTCTTAATGAAAAACTGTTTTTT. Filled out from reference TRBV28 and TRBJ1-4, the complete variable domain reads DVKVTQSSRYLVKRTGEKVFLECVQDMDHENMFWYRQDPGLGLRLIYFSYDVKMKEKGDIPEGYSVSREKKERFSLILESASTNQTSMYLCASSFWVLNEKLFFGSGTQLSVL.

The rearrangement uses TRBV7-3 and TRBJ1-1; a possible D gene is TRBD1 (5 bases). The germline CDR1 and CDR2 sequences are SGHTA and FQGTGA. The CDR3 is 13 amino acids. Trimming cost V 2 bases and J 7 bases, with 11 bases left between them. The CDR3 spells CASSLYVGVEAFF. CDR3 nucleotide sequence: TGTGCCAGCAGCTTATACGTGGGGGTTGAAGCTTTCTTT.

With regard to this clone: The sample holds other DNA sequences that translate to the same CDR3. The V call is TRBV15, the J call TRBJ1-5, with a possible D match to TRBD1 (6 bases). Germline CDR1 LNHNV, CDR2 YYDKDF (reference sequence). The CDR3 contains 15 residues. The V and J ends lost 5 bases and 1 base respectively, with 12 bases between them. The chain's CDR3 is CATSGGRDSNQPQHF. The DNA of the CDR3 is TGTGCCACCAGCGGGGGCCGGGACAGCAATCAGCCCCAGCATTTT. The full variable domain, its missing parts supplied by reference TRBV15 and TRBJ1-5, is DAMVIQNPRYQVTQFGKPVTLSCSQTLNHNVMYWYQQKSSQAPKLLFHYYDKDFNNEADTPDNFQSRRPNTSFCFLDIRSPGLGDTAMYLCATSGGRDSNQPQHFGDGTRLSIL.

The CDR3 bases are TGTGCCAGCAGCTTAATGAATGGAAACACCATATATTTT. Protein sequence: CASSLMNGNTIYF. This chain uses TRBV7-3 with TRBJ1-3; D remains unclear. Trimming cost V 1 base and J 3 bases, with 4 bases left between them. The CDR3 has 13 residues. Germline loops: CDR1 SGHTA, CDR2 FQGTGA.

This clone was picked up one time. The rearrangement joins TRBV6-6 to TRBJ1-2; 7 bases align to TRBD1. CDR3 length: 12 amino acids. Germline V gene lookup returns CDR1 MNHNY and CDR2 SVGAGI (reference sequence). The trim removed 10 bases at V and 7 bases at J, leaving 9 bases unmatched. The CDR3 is CATDMTGFGYTF. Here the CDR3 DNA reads TGTGCCACCGATATGACAGGGTTTGGCTACACCTTC.